The rows below give T cell receptor beta chains drawn from one sample of a study of cytomegalovirus exposure and HLA in healthy donors. Generated by immunoSEQ multiplex PCR, the TCRdb table keeps only in-frame clones and is missing some. This sample yields about 120,000 clones, of which about 80% are seen a single time; 25% to 35% belongs to the top ten. Sequenced: PBMCs. The source of these receptors is a man between 60 and 75 years old in good health and CMV-seropositive. Both conserved end residues are part of each CDR3. The D gene is left open where the match is weak. Size values are once, few and many counts, or a class for expanded clones, and some rows have none.

d_call,j_call,v_call,clone_size,cdr3_nt,cdr3_aa
TRBD1,TRBJ1-5,TRBV19,.,TGTGCCAGTAGTTTCACAGGGGGCGCAGGACAGCCCCAGCATTTT,CASSFTGGAGQPQHF
.,TRBJ1-2,TRBV2,.,TGTGCCAGCAGTGAAGGCCGCGGGGGCTACACCTTC,CASSEGRGGYTF
.,TRBJ2-7,TRBV9,.,TGTGCCAGCAGCGGACCCGGGAGCGCCTCCTACGAGCAGTACTTC,CASSGPGSASYEQYF
.,TRBJ1-1,TRBV10-3,.,TGTGCCATCAGTGAGTCGACTGGGTGGGGGGACACTGAAGCTTTCTTT,CAISESTGWGDTEAFF
.,TRBJ1-2,TRBV5-4,.,TGTGCCAGCATCCCCGAAGGGCAGGGCGGACGCTATGGCTACACCTTC,CASIPEGQGGRYGYTF
TRBD2,TRBJ2-5,TRBV5-1,.,TGCGCCAGCAGCTTGGCGACTAGCGGTCAAGAGACCCAGTACTTC,CASSLATSGQETQYF
TRBD2,TRBJ2-5,TRBV5-1,.,TGCGCCAGCAGCTTGGGGACTAGCGGTTTCCAAGAGACCCAGTACTTC,CASSLGTSGFQETQYF
TRBD1,TRBJ1-3,TRBV5-1,.,TGCGCCAGCAGTTACCGACAGGGGACACTCTCTGGAAACACCATATATTTT,CASSYRQGTLSGNTIYF
TRBD1,TRBJ2-3,TRBV28,once,TGTGCCAGTCTACGGACAGGGGGCTTCACAGATACGCAGTATTTT,CASLRTGGFTDTQYF
.,TRBJ1-1,TRBV5-8,.,TGTGCCAGCAGCTTGACAGACACTGAAGCTTTCTTT,CASSLTDTEAFF
.,TRBJ1-1,TRBV10-3,.,TGTGCCATCAGGCCATCCACAGGGAACACTGAAGCTTTCTTT,CAIRPSTGNTEAFF
.,TRBJ1-1,TRBV7-9,.,TGTGCCAGCAGCAAGCCAGGGTTGAACACTGAAGCTTTCTTT,CASSKPGLNTEAFF
.,TRBJ2-5,TRBV7-9,.,TGTGCCAGCGGGCCGATTTGGGCAGAGCAAGAGACCCAGTACTTC,CASGPIWAEQETQYF
TRBD1,TRBJ2-6,TRBV28,.,TGTGCCAGCAGTTCGACAGGGGAGGCTGGGGCCAACGTCCTGACTTTC,CASSSTGEAGANVLTF
.,TRBJ2-2,TRBV6-5,.,TGTGCCAGCAGATCGCAGGGCGCTAACACCGGGGAGCTGTTTTTT,CASRSQGANTGELFF
.,TRBJ1-1,TRBV5-3,few,TGTGCCAGAAGCTTGGCGGGGGACACTGAAGCTTTCTTT,CARSLAGDTEAFF
TRBD1,TRBJ2-5,TRBV5-1,few,TGCGCCAGCAGCACCGGACAGGGCGGTGGGACCCAGTACTTC,CASSTGQGGGTQYF
.,TRBJ1-2,TRBV6-6,.,TGTGCCAGCAGTTTGCTTCAGTTCTACACCTTC,CASSLLQFYTF
TRBD2,TRBJ2-3,TRBV11-2,.,TGTGCCAGCAGCTTAATACTAGCGGGGTCTAGCACAGATACGCAGTATTTT,CASSLILAGSSTDTQYF
.,TRBJ2-7,TRBV28,.,TGTGCCAGCAAATCCCCACAGGGTAGGAACGAGCAGTACTTC,CASKSPQGRNEQYF
TRBD1,TRBJ1-4,TRBV18,.,TGTGCCAGCTCACCAACAGGGGATGAAAAACTGTTTTTT,CASSPTGDEKLFF
.,TRBJ2-3,TRBV25-1,.,TGTGCCAGCAGTCGACAGCTAAGCACAGATACGCAGTATTTT,CASSRQLSTDTQYF
TRBD1,TRBJ1-6,TRBV7-9,.,TGTGCCAGCAGCTTAGAGGGCCAGGGGGTGAGTTCACCCCTCCACTTT,CASSLEGQGVSSPLHF
.,TRBJ1-2,TRBV6-4,.,TGTGCCAGCAGTGTAAGCGGGTCGCTTAACTATGGCTACACCTTC,CASSVSGSLNYGYTF
TRBD1,TRBJ1-6,TRBV19,.,TGTGCCAGTAGCGCGGAGACAGGGGGCTTGTCCTATAATTCACCCCTCCACTTT,CASSAETGGLSYNSPLHF
TRBD2,TRBJ2-2,TRBV11-2,.,TGTGCCAGCAGCCGTAGACTAGCGGGAGAATCCGCCGGGGAGCTGTTTTTT,CASSRRLAGESAGELFF
TRBD2,TRBJ2-1,TRBV14,.,TGTGCCAGCAGCCCGGGACTAGCGAACAATGAGCAGTTCTTC,CASSPGLANNEQFF
TRBD1,TRBJ2-7,TRBV28,.,TGTGCCAGCAGTTCCCGGACAGGGTACCATTCCGATCTTTCCTACGAGCAGTACTTC,CASSSRTGYHSDLSYEQYF
TRBD1,TRBJ2-2,TRBV6-6,few,TGTGCCAGCAGCAGGACAGGGGGCGTCACCGGGGAGCTGTTTTTT,CASSRTGGVTGELFF
TRBD1,TRBJ1-2,TRBV28,.,TGTGCCAGCCTCCGTCCTGACAGGGTAGGAGCTGGCTACACCTTC,CASLRPDRVGAGYTF
.,TRBJ2-7,TRBV28,.,TGTGCCAGCAGTTCCAGGACAGAGCCCACGTACGAGCAGTACTTC,CASSSRTEPTYEQYF
TRBD2,TRBJ2-1,TRBV9,.,TGTGCCAGCAGCGGAGGACGAGCGGGATACTACAATGAGCAGTTCTTC,CASSGGRAGYYNEQFF
TRBD1,TRBJ1-4,TRBV5-1,.,TGCGCCAGCAGCGCCCCCAGGGGGTTTAGGGAAAAACTGTTTTTT,CASSAPRGFREKLFF